The 23 T cell receptor beta chains in this list originate from one sample, sequenced in a study of PD-1 blockade in classical Hodgkin lymphoma. Using immunoSEQ multiplex PCR, the repertoire was profiled, and TCRdb retains in-frame clones only, with some absent. There are thousands of clones in the sample; around 86% occur only once, and approximately 1.4% lies in the top ten. Time point given: cycle 4 day 1 (C4D1), after more than five weeks of nivolumab. Relapses following autologous stem cell transplantation were seen in all patients, with brentuximab vedotin exposure varying. By magnetic negative selection, CD4+ T cells were purified from thawed PBMCs. The input for sequencing was CD4+ T cells from blood, taken before the fourth cycle of nivolumab. These receptors were taken from a human donor with classical Hodgkin lymphoma.

This clone was detected a few times. The CDR3 DNA reads TGTGCCAGCAGCCACGGGACAGGGATTAAGGAAAAACTGTTTTTT. This sequence encodes CASSHGTGIKEKLFF. The chain has TRBV11-2 and TRBJ1-4; 9 nucleotides agree with TRBD1. CDR1 is SGHAT, CDR2 FQNNGV, per germline. CDR3 length: 15 residues. After removal of 5 bases from V and 8 bases from J, the junction contained 9 bases not matched to a gene.

The rearrangement joins TRBV7-9 to TRBJ1-1, with unresolved D. The germline V gene has CDR1 SEHNR and CDR2 FQNEAQ (reference sequence). The germline V and J ends were trimmed by 1 base and 6 bases, with 9 bases remaining between them. CDR3 length equals 13 residues. The CDR3 region is CASSLGPLAEAFF. Here the CDR3 DNA reads TGTGCCAGCAGCTTAGGCCCCCTGGCTGAAGCTTTCTTT.

The genes are TRBV5-1 and TRBJ2-5; weak D call: TRBD2 (5 bases). The CDR3 loop spans 15 amino acids. Looked up from germline, CDR1 is SGHRS and CDR2 is YFSETQ. Trimming cost V 4 bases and J 1 base, with 14 bases left between them. In nucleotides, the CDR3 is TGCGCCAGCAGCCCCGGAGTTACTAGCCAAGAGACCCAGTACTTC. Protein sequence: CASSPGVTSQETQYF.

This chain connects TRBV7-9 to TRBJ2-3; the D gene could be TRBD1 or TRBD2 (5 bases each). CDR1 SEHNR and CDR2 FQNEAQ come from the germline V gene (reference sequence). Trimming removed 6 bases at V and 1 base at J, with 11 bases between. The length of the CDR3 is 14 residues. CDR3 residues: CASSSGAGTDTQYF. CDR3 bases: TGTGCCAGCAGTTCCGGGGCAGGCACAGATACGCAGTATTTT. The full variable domain, rest sourced from reference TRBV7-9 and TRBJ2-3, is DTGVSQNPRHKITKRGQNVTFRCDPISEHNRLYWYRQTLGQGPEFLTYFQNEAQLEKSRLLSDRFSAERPKGSFSTLEIQRTEQGDSAMYLCASSSGAGTDTQYFGPGTRLTVL.

This clone was counted between two and nine times. The V gene is TRBV7-9, the J gene TRBJ1-1, with D possibly being TRBD1 (6 bases). Germline loops: CDR1 SEHNR, CDR2 FQNEAQ (reference sequence). Trimming took 5 bases from V and 8 from J, leaving 9 bases between them. This CDR3 spans 11 amino acids. The CDR3 spells CASSRTGEAFF. The CDR3 DNA is TGTGCCAGCAGCCGCACAGGGGAAGCTTTCTTT.

The chain couples TRBV12-5 to TRBJ1-5; possible D gene TRBD1, 6 bases. This CDR3 is built from 19 residues. Germline V lookup: CDR1 LGHNT, CDR2 FRNRAP. Trimming pared 0 bases from V and 2 bases from J, leaving 20 bases between. The CDR3 DNA sequence: TGTGCTAGTGGTTTGGTAAGTGTAGAGGCAGGGGTCGGCAATCAGCCCCAGCATTTT. Encoded protein: CASGLVSVEAGVGNQPQHF.

V usage is TRBV9 and J usage is TRBJ1-3; tentative D call: TRBD1 (5 bases). This CDR3 has 15 residues. Trimming shortened V by 0 bases and J by 4 bases, and 11 bases separated the two germline ends. The germline gives CDR1 SGDLS, CDR2 YYNGEE. The CDR3 DNA reads as TGTGCCAGCAGCGTAGCCACGGGGGGAGGAAACACCATATATTTT. It yields the protein CASSVATGGGNTIYF.

V is TRBV5-5 and J is TRBJ1-5; the D is unclear. The CDR3 length is 14 residues. Germline V gene lookup returns CDR1 SGHKS and CDR2 YYEKEE (reference sequence). V lost 2 bases and J lost 1, with 7 bases in between. CDR3 in DNA: TGTGCCAGCAGCTTAAGTCTCAGCAATCAGCCCCAGCATTTT. Amino acids: CASSLSLSNQPQHF.

This rearrangement joins TRBV12-5 to TRBJ2-7; maybe TRBD1 (6 bases). CDR3 size: 15 residues. The germline V and J ends were trimmed by 0 bases and 5 bases, with 14 bases remaining between them. Germline V gene sequence: CDR1 LGHNT, CDR2 FRNRAP. CDR3 in DNA: TGTGCTAGTGGTTTGGTACTGGGGGCGTTGGACGAGCAGTACTTC. As protein: CASGLVLGALDEQYF.

The chain is built from TRBV19 and TRBJ2-3, with TRBD1 matching over 8 bases. V shed 6 bases, J shed 1 base, and the junction held 3 bases outside the gene matches. CDR1 and CDR2 (germline): LNHDA, SQIVND (reference sequence). CDR3 length: 14 residues. The CDR3 sequence: CASRRQGRTDTQYF. CDR3 sequence (DNA): TGTGCCAGTAGACGACAGGGGCGCACAGATACGCAGTATTTT. The full variable domain, its missing parts supplied by reference TRBV19 and TRBJ2-3, is DGGITQSPKYLFRKEGQNVTLSCEQNLNHDAMYWYRQDPGQGLRLIYYSQIVNDFQKGDIAEGYSVSREKKESFPLTVTSAQKNPTAFYLCASRRQGRTDTQYFGPGTRLTVL.

This chain uses TRBV5-8 with TRBJ2-7; 8 bases are a match to TRBD2. The CDR3 loop spans 14 amino acids. Trimming cost V 7 bases and J 2 bases; bases outside gene matches: 8. Germline values: CDR1 SGHTS, CDR2 YDEGEE. CDR3 protein: CASRPRRGAYEQYF. The DNA for the CDR3 is TGTGCCAGCCGCCCGCGGCGGGGGGCCTACGAGCAGTACTTC.

The chain couples TRBV6-5 to TRBJ2-4; tentatively, D is TRBD1 or TRBD2 (5 bases each). V gave up 4 bases and J gave up 6 bases, with 13 bases separating them. CDR1 is MNHEY and CDR2 is SVGAGI in the germline V gene. This CDR3 has 14 residues. CDR3 residues: CASSSSGRGNIQYF. CDR3 nucleotides: TGTGCCAGCAGTTCCTCGGGACGAGGAAACATTCAGTACTTC.

The chain carries TRBV2 and TRBJ2-5, with 8 bases fitting TRBD1. There are 12 residues in the CDR3. V was clipped by 11 bases and J by 5 bases; unmatched bases: 7. Germline lookup yields CDR1 SNHLY and CDR2 FYNNEI. CDR3 residues: CAAQGAGETQYF. The CDR3 region has the DNA TGTGCCGCGCAGGGGGCCGGGGAGACCCAGTACTTC.

The rearrangement joins TRBV10-2 to TRBJ2-5, with D uncertain. The CDR3 has 11 residues. CDR1 and CDR2 from the germline V gene are WSHSY and SAAADI. Between the trimmed V and J ends, which lost 4 bases and 5 bases, there was a span of 5 bases. The CDR3 loop reads CASSAQETQYF. The CDR3 nucleotides read TGCGCCAGCAGTGCACAGGAGACCCAGTACTTC.

The CDR3 DNA reads TGTGCCAGCAGCCGGACAGGGAACACTGAAGCTTTCTTT. It codes for CASSRTGNTEAFF. This chain connects TRBV7-9 to TRBJ1-1; the match to TRBD1 covers 7 bases. Germline loops: CDR1 SEHNR, CDR2 FQNEAQ (reference sequence). The V and J ends lost 5 bases and 1 base, in that order; junction bases with no gene match: 1. The CDR3 spans 13 residues.

The chain links TRBV7-6 to TRBJ2-7, with D possibly being TRBD2 (6 bases). The germline gives CDR1 SGHVS, CDR2 FNYEAQ. V was clipped by 0 bases and J by 2 bases, with 11 bases between them. This CDR3 is 15 amino acids long. DNA of the CDR3: TGTGCCAGCAGCTTAGCCGGCGGGAACCCCTACGAGCAGTACTTC. Its translation is CASSLAGGNPYEQYF.

This clone has more than one count but fewer than ten. The rearrangement joins TRBV10-1 to TRBJ1-3; D unclear. Germline V gene sequence: CDR1 WNHNN, CDR2 SYGVQD (reference sequence). CDR3 length: 13 amino acids. V lost 7 bases to trimming and J lost 3 bases, with 10 bases between them. In DNA, the CDR3 is TGCGCCAGCACCGGGTATAGTGGAAACACCATATATTTT. It is translated as CASTGYSGNTIYF.

The CDR3 region has the DNA TGTGCCAGCAGCGATAGGACGGTAGGAAGATACAACTCTGGAAACACCATATATTTT. Its protein product is CASSDRTVGRYNSGNTIYF. The V gene is TRBV5-8, the J gene TRBJ1-3; D unresolved. CDR3 size: 19 residues. V was trimmed by 4 bases and J by 0 bases, leaving 23 bases between them. Germline values: CDR1 SGHTS, CDR2 YDEGEE. The whole variable domain, remainder taken from reference TRBV5-8 and TRBJ1-3, is EAGVTQSPTHLIKTRGQQATLRCSPISGHTSVYWYQQALGLGLQFLLWYDEGEERNRGNFPPRFSGRQFPNYSSELNVNALELEDSALYLCASSDRTVGRYNSGNTIYFGEGSWLTVV.

This chain connects TRBV5-1 to TRBJ2-7; D tentatively reads TRBD1 or TRBD2 (5 bases each). V lost 4 bases and J lost 5, with 13 bases in between. This CDR3 contains 13 residues. Germline CDR1 SGHRS, CDR2 YFSETQ. This CDR3 reads CASSVGPLNEQYF. DNA of the CDR3: TGCGCCAGCAGCGTGGGACCCCTTAACGAGCAGTACTTC.

V and J are TRBV7-2 and TRBJ2-1; D perhaps matches TRBD1 (5 bases). Germline values: CDR1 SGHTA, CDR2 FQGNSA. CDR3 length: 13 amino acids. V was shortened by 5 bases and J by 3 bases, with 8 bases between the two germline ends. This chain's CDR3 is CASSADIYNEQFF. In DNA, the CDR3 is TGTGCCAGCAGCGCGGACATCTACAATGAGCAGTTCTTC.

V usage is TRBV6-1 and J usage is TRBJ1-1; TRBD1 might be the D (5 bases). Germline V gene sequence: CDR1 MNHNS, CDR2 SASEGT. This CDR3 spans 13 amino acids. The chain's CDR3 is CEAEARGGTEAFF. CDR3 DNA: TGTGAGGCCGAGGCAAGGGGAGGCACTGAAGCTTTCTTT.

The rearrangement uses TRBV7-6 and TRBJ2-7; 8 bases are a match to TRBD1. Per germline, CDR1 SGHVS and CDR2 FNYEAQ. This CDR3 contains 15 residues. V shed 1 base and J 6 bases; nucleotides not matched to a gene: 8. CDR3 nucleotides: TGTGCCAGCAGCTTAGAGGCTGGGACAGGTGGCGAGCAGTACTTC. Encoded protein: CASSLEAGTGGEQYF.

The chain combines TRBV18 with TRBJ2-1; 13 nucleotides match TRBD2. J was trimmed by 4 bases and V by 4 bases; bases with no gene match: 10. Germline V lookup: CDR1 KGHSH, CDR2 LQKENI. The CDR3 consists of 18 residues. CDR3 amino acids: CASSQDRGLAGRYNEQFF. The CDR3 DNA reads TGTGCCAGCTCACAGGACCGGGGACTAGCGGGGAGATACAATGAGCAGTTCTTC.